This TCR beta chain was profiled in a study of T cell responses to AZD1222 COVID-19 vaccine. Regarding the study as a whole: The study found Spike-specific TCR breadth and depth rose after two AZD1222 doses. The donor cohort was predominantly white British with a female majority, and clonal diversity may have been underestimated.

The germline gives CDR1 DFQATT, CDR2 SNEGSKA (reference sequence). V was shortened by 3 bases and J by 8 bases, with 10 bases between the two germline ends. The CDR3 totals 11 residues. A word on this clone: Its matching antigen is unknown.

Libraries were prepared by immunoSEQ multiplex PCR; TCRdb keeps only in-frame clonotypes and omits some of them. The sample contains under 150,000 clones, nearly 90% of which appear only once. The source is an adult who received the AZD1222 COVID-19 vaccine. The sample consisted of peripheral blood, taken 28 days after the second AZD1222 dose. The V call is TRBV20-1, the J call TRBJ1-2; D call uncertain. The CDR3 protein is CSARVTQGYTF. The CDR3 DNA follows: TGCAGTGCTAGGGTGACTCAAGGCTACACCTTC.